This TCR beta chain was recorded in a study of human T cells and chemical hapten exposure (dated by TCRdb to 2020 to 2023). With regard to the full study: For sensitization, 2% DPC in acetone was applied to an approximately 2 cm by approximately 2 cm area of upper inner arm skin. Weekly therapeutic DPC doses were additionally applied to the scalp of patients throughout the roughly 24-week study period. Patch testing on the upper back used Finn chambers containing 0.01% DPC, with scoring done after 6 days according to International Contact Dermatitis Research Group standards. Alopecia areata with under or over 50% scalp involvement, alopecia totalis and alopecia universalis were represented in the patient cohort, which was mostly female. The libraries were sequenced as a pool, and the TCR yield per sample differed mostly because of small variations in library volumes within the pool. Peripheral blood TCR repertoire changes were tracked in vivo in alopecia patients during primary and secondary sensitization to the hapten diphenylcyclopropenone (DPC). Blood samples were taken from patients before sensitization (week 0) and at 2, 6 and about 24 weeks after DPC sensitization. Blood for TCR sequencing was provided by twenty-nine alopecia patients at one to four time points (pre-sensitization, 2, 6 and 24 weeks).

The library was obtained by RACE. Sequencing instrument: NextSeq 500. During library preparation, unique molecular identifiers were attached to individual cDNA molecules so that TCRs could be counted quantitatively and reproducibly. Each blood RNA sample was used to sequence both TCR alpha and TCR beta chains. Per the authors' processing: The median number of TCRs per sample was over 95,000, ranging from about 23,224 to 750,000. The Decombinator software suite was used to annotate the V, J and CDR3 of the TCR reads. To make PS versus PT1 abundance plots, every sample was subsampled to the same number of TCRs (28,000). Expanded TCRs were defined as absent before sensitization and observed at least eight times at the 2-week time point. In TCRdb, the public reads were trimmed at Q25 with fastp and aligned with MiXCR, with productive beta chains retained. All rows with the same CDR3 protein become a single entry with the most common DNA and genes. TCRdb, rather than the study authors, made the V and J calls. For this sample there are tens of thousands of distinct CDR3 sequences; roughly 9.1% appear just once. The ten largest account for approximately 3.8% of the sample.

Per the publication, the time point label means: pre-sensitization, week 0. Sample treatment or condition, as interpreted from the label and publication: therapeutic diphenylcyclopropenone sensitization with weekly scalp DPC. At every patch-test visit, the blood draw took place before the patch test was put on. Eligible patients were aged 18 to 70, diagnosed with alopecia, deemed suitable for DPC therapy, and excluded if pregnant. Unfractionated whole blood was collected in Tempus Blood RNA tubes, and total RNA was extracted from that blood. The sample holds many counts of this clonotype. There is no known antigen for this receptor. The sample holds no much larger clone one base away, and base qualities are not on file. The CDR3 runs 13 residues from the cysteine to the phenylalanine. This entry keeps only the CDR3 DNA: 39 bases, framed from base 1. CDR1 SGHTA and CDR2 FQGNSA were looked up in the germline V gene. Trimming at the junction amounts to 3 bases on V and 7 bases on J, and the germline ends lie 10 bases apart.

Broader findings and caveats from the paper: Patch test score was positively correlated with the number of PT1 expanded TCRs, with significance at thresholds 8, 16 and 32 but not at 4. Alopecia, a presumed autoimmune disease, was present in all patients, so the immune response of the patients might differ from that of healthy individuals. Repeated subsampling changed both the strength of the expansion versus patch-test correlation and the threshold at which the correlation became significant. Significantly more large CDR3 similarity clusters were formed by expanded TCRs than by pre-sensitization or healthy control sets, consistent with antigen-driven responses. No change with DPC sensitization was found in the number of TCRs above 1 in 1000 frequency, and no evidence of global repertoire structure alterations was found.

The sequencing used whole blood, collected in connection with sensitization to the hapten diphenylcyclopropenone (DPC). The sequence was collected from a woman aged 40 to 49 with alopecia areata. Some clones in this sample may be carry-over from other donors' samples. Recombination connected TRBV7-2 to TRBJ2-1; the D region may be TRBD1 or TRBD2, each matching 6 bases equally. This receptor carries the CDR3 CASSFGGGNEQFF. The DNA is TGTGCCAGCAGCTTCGGGGGCGGGAATGAGCAGTTCTTC.